This is a list of T cell receptor beta chains from one sample in a study of blood T cell repertoires in COVID-19. The repertoire was sequenced with immunoSEQ multiplex PCR; TCRdb's copy has only in-frame clones and lacks some. The repertoire consists of 310,000 or so clones, with about 85% occurring once and the leading ten covering less than 6%. The sample consisted of PBMCs or T cells enriched from blood (not recorded which). These receptors were taken from a woman aged 25 to 45 who had recovered from COVID-19. The CDR3 runs from the conserved cysteine through the conserved F or W. A D gene is named only where the DNA matches it firmly. Only part of the rows carry a size: once, few, many, or a class if the clone is expanded.

v_call: TRBV9
clone_size: -
d_call: TRBD1
j_call: TRBJ1-3
cdr3_nt: TGTGCCAGCAGCCTTGGACAGGTACAGATCTCTGGAAACACCATATATTTT
cdr3_aa: CASSLGQVQISGNTIYF

v_call: TRBV25-1
clone_size: once
d_call: TRBD1
j_call: TRBJ2-6
cdr3_nt: TGTGCCAGCAGTGCTGGGACAGGGACCGGGGCCAACGTCCTGACTTTC
cdr3_aa: CASSAGTGTGANVLTF

v_call: TRBV13
clone_size: -
d_call: TRBD2
j_call: TRBJ2-5
cdr3_nt: TGTGCCAGCAGCTTAGAAGGCGGGGGAAATCAAGAGACCCAGTACTTC
cdr3_aa: CASSLEGGGNQETQYF

v_call: TRBV4-1
clone_size: -
d_call: TRBD2
j_call: TRBJ2-1
cdr3_nt: TGCGCCAGCACCGAACCGGGACTAGCGGGGGCCCGGCAGTTCTTC
cdr3_aa: CASTEPGLAGARQFF

v_call: TRBV27
clone_size: -
d_call: -
j_call: TRBJ1-1
cdr3_nt: TGTGCCAGCACCACGGGGTGGGGCACTGAAGCTTTCTTT
cdr3_aa: CASTTGWGTEAFF

v_call: TRBV9
clone_size: -
d_call: -
j_call: TRBJ1-1
cdr3_nt: TGTGCCAGCAGCGCCCGGGGAGGCCTCACTGAAGCTTTCTTT
cdr3_aa: CASSARGGLTEAFF

v_call: TRBV14
clone_size: -
d_call: -
j_call: TRBJ2-3
cdr3_nt: TGTGCCAGCAGCCAAGCTCGAGGGTTCACAGATACGCAGTATTTT
cdr3_aa: CASSQARGFTDTQYF

v_call: TRBV5-1
clone_size: -
d_call: TRBD1
j_call: TRBJ1-1
cdr3_nt: TGCGCCAGCAGCAGGGGACAGGGGAACACTGAAGCTTTCTTT
cdr3_aa: CASSRGQGNTEAFF

v_call: TRBV7-9
clone_size: -
d_call: -
j_call: TRBJ2-6
cdr3_nt: TGTGCCAGCAGCTTAACAGAGGCCAACGTCCTGACTTTC
cdr3_aa: CASSLTEANVLTF

v_call: TRBV28
clone_size: -
d_call: -
j_call: TRBJ1-2
cdr3_nt: TGTGCCGTACACAGCTCCACGAACTATGGCTACACCTTC
cdr3_aa: CAVHSSTNYGYTF

v_call: TRBV6-6
clone_size: -
d_call: -
j_call: TRBJ2-2
cdr3_nt: TGTGCCAGCGAACCATCGGGAAGAACGAACACCGGGGAGCTGTTTTTT
cdr3_aa: CASEPSGRTNTGELFF

v_call: TRBV7-9
clone_size: few
d_call: -
j_call: TRBJ2-1
cdr3_nt: TGTGCCAGCAGCTTAACGGGGGTCTCCTACAATGAGCAGTTCTTC
cdr3_aa: CASSLTGVSYNEQFF

v_call: TRBV7-2
clone_size: -
d_call: TRBD1
j_call: TRBJ1-6
cdr3_nt: TGTGCCAGCAGCCCCGAGGGACAGGGGAACTCACCCCTCCACTTT
cdr3_aa: CASSPEGQGNSPLHF

v_call: TRBV7-2
clone_size: -
d_call: -
j_call: TRBJ1-5
cdr3_nt: TGTGCCAGCAGAAGTACTACGGGAGGTCAGCCCCAGCATTTT
cdr3_aa: CASRSTTGGQPQHF

v_call: TRBV4-2
clone_size: -
d_call: -
j_call: TRBJ1-1
cdr3_nt: TGTGCCAGCAGCCAAGATAAGGCCCCAAGGGGGGAAGCTTTCTTT
cdr3_aa: CASSQDKAPRGEAFF

v_call: TRBV5-1
clone_size: -
d_call: -
j_call: TRBJ1-1
cdr3_nt: TGCGCCAGCAGCTTAGGAGGGGACACTGAAGCTTTCTTT
cdr3_aa: CASSLGGDTEAFF

v_call: TRBV5-8
clone_size: -
d_call: -
j_call: TRBJ2-3
cdr3_nt: TGTGCCAGCAGCTTGGGGGCGCGTGGCACAGATACGCAGTATTTT
cdr3_aa: CASSLGARGTDTQYF

v_call: TRBV5-4
clone_size: -
d_call: -
j_call: TRBJ1-6
cdr3_nt: TGTGCCAGCAGCTTGGTATCCGGTTCACCCCTCCACTTT
cdr3_aa: CASSLVSGSPLHF

v_call: TRBV4-1
clone_size: -
d_call: TRBD2
j_call: TRBJ2-5
cdr3_nt: TGCGCCAGCAGCCAGTGGACTAGCGAAGAGACCCAGTACTTC
cdr3_aa: CASSQWTSEETQYF

v_call: TRBV30
clone_size: -
d_call: -
j_call: TRBJ1-5
cdr3_nt: TGTGCCTGGAGTGTACAGGGCTTAATGGGTCAGCCCCAGCATTTT
cdr3_aa: CAWSVQGLMGQPQHF

v_call: TRBV5-1
clone_size: -
d_call: -
j_call: TRBJ1-1
cdr3_nt: TGCGCCAGCAGCTTGTACCGGACAGATGAAGCTTTCTTT
cdr3_aa: CASSLYRTDEAFF

v_call: TRBV10-3
clone_size: -
d_call: TRBD1
j_call: TRBJ1-2
cdr3_nt: TGTGCCATCAGTGAGACAGGGGCCAACTATGGCTACACCTTC
cdr3_aa: CAISETGANYGYTF

v_call: TRBV7-9
clone_size: -
d_call: -
j_call: TRBJ2-7
cdr3_nt: TGTGCCAGCAGCTTCGTTTCCTACGAGCAGTACTTC
cdr3_aa: CASSFVSYEQYF

v_call: TRBV7-8
clone_size: -
d_call: TRBD1
j_call: TRBJ1-1
cdr3_nt: TGTGCCAGCAGCTTAAGGACAGGGGGCCTGAACACTGAAGCTTTCTTT
cdr3_aa: CASSLRTGGLNTEAFF

v_call: TRBV29-1
clone_size: -
d_call: -
j_call: TRBJ1-2
cdr3_nt: TGCAGCGTTGGTGTTCGGGACTATGGCTACACCTTC
cdr3_aa: CSVGVRDYGYTF

v_call: TRBV25-1
clone_size: -
d_call: -
j_call: TRBJ2-1
cdr3_nt: TGTGCCAGCAGTGCGGCCAGGCGCTCCTACAATGAGCAGTTCTTC
cdr3_aa: CASSAARRSYNEQFF

v_call: TRBV15
clone_size: once
d_call: TRBD1
j_call: TRBJ2-6
cdr3_nt: TGTGCCACCAGCAGAGCTCAGACAGGGGTTGGGGCCAACGTCCTGACTTTC
cdr3_aa: CATSRAQTGVGANVLTF

v_call: TRBV7-9
clone_size: -
d_call: -
j_call: TRBJ1-4
cdr3_nt: TGTGCCAGCAGCTTAGCAGTTCCGAGCAATGAAAAACTGTTTTTT
cdr3_aa: CASSLAVPSNEKLFF

v_call: TRBV5-5
clone_size: once
d_call: -
j_call: TRBJ1-5
cdr3_nt: TGTGCCAGCAGCCAGTTACAGGGTCGACAGCCCCAGCATTTT
cdr3_aa: CASSQLQGRQPQHF

v_call: TRBV6-5
clone_size: few
d_call: -
j_call: TRBJ1-5
cdr3_nt: TGTGCCAGCAGTTACCGGGACAATCAGCCCCAGCATTTT
cdr3_aa: CASSYRDNQPQHF

v_call: TRBV6-5
clone_size: once
d_call: TRBD1
j_call: TRBJ1-5
cdr3_nt: TGTGCCAGTTCGACAGGGGGAGGACAGCCCCAGCATTTT
cdr3_aa: CASSTGGGQPQHF

v_call: TRBV7-9
clone_size: -
d_call: TRBD2
j_call: TRBJ2-1
cdr3_nt: TGTGCCAGCAGCCGAACACTAGCGGGGTTGCGCAATGAGCAGTTCTTC
cdr3_aa: CASSRTLAGLRNEQFF

v_call: TRBV19
clone_size: -
d_call: -
j_call: TRBJ1-1
cdr3_nt: TGTGCCAGTAGTATGACAGCCCCTGGGACTGAAGCTTTCTTT
cdr3_aa: CASSMTAPGTEAFF

v_call: TRBV19
clone_size: once
d_call: TRBD2
j_call: TRBJ2-5
cdr3_nt: TGTGCCAGTAGCCCAACTAGCGGGGTAGAGACCCAGTACTTC
cdr3_aa: CASSPTSGVETQYF

v_call: TRBV4-1
clone_size: -
d_call: TRBD1
j_call: TRBJ1-3
cdr3_nt: TGCGCCAGCAGAGACAGGGACTTCTTTTTCTCTGGAAACACCATATATTTT
cdr3_aa: CASRDRDFFFSGNTIYF

v_call: TRBV12-3/TRBV12-4
clone_size: -
d_call: TRBD1
j_call: TRBJ2-5
cdr3_nt: TGTGCCAGCAGTTCGACAGGGGGTGAGACCCAGTACTTC
cdr3_aa: CASSSTGGETQYF

v_call: TRBV7-9
clone_size: few
d_call: TRBD1
j_call: TRBJ2-7
cdr3_nt: TGTGCCAGCAGCCCACTAATAAGGACAGGGGAAGACTACGAGCAGTACTTC
cdr3_aa: CASSPLIRTGEDYEQYF

v_call: TRBV7-2
clone_size: -
d_call: TRBD1
j_call: TRBJ1-1
cdr3_nt: TGTGCCAGCAGCTGGACAGGGCCTAACACTGAAGCTTTCTTT
cdr3_aa: CASSWTGPNTEAFF

v_call: TRBV3-1/TRBV3-2
clone_size: -
d_call: TRBD1
j_call: TRBJ1-2
cdr3_nt: TGTGCCAGCAGCCAAGGCGGGACAGCCAACACCTTC
cdr3_aa: CASSQGGTANTF

v_call: TRBV18
clone_size: -
d_call: TRBD1
j_call: TRBJ1-1
cdr3_nt: TGTGCCAGCTCCATCACGACAGGGGGCAACGCTGAAGCTTTCTTT
cdr3_aa: CASSITTGGNAEAFF

v_call: TRBV6-5
clone_size: -
d_call: -
j_call: TRBJ1-1
cdr3_nt: TGTGCCAGTAACGGTCGCACGAACACTGAAGCTTTCTTT
cdr3_aa: CASNGRTNTEAFF

v_call: TRBV5-1
clone_size: -
d_call: TRBD1
j_call: TRBJ2-7
cdr3_nt: TGCGCCAGCAGCTTGGAGACGGGACAGCTTTACGAGCAGTACTTC
cdr3_aa: CASSLETGQLYEQYF

v_call: TRBV11-2
clone_size: -
d_call: -
j_call: TRBJ2-1
cdr3_nt: TGTGCCAGCAGCCTCCGGGACAGAGGGGGGTTAGAGGAGCAGTTCTTC
cdr3_aa: CASSLRDRGGLEEQFF

v_call: TRBV6-1
clone_size: -
d_call: -
j_call: TRBJ1-3
cdr3_nt: TGTGCCAGCAGTGAATCTCCGTCGGGAAACACCATATATTTT
cdr3_aa: CASSESPSGNTIYF

v_call: TRBV2
clone_size: -
d_call: -
j_call: TRBJ1-1
cdr3_nt: TGTGCCAGCAGTGAAGCGCTACCGGGACATACCACTGAAGCTTTCTTT
cdr3_aa: CASSEALPGHTTEAFF

v_call: TRBV11-2
clone_size: -
d_call: TRBD1
j_call: TRBJ1-2
cdr3_nt: TGTGCCAGCAGCCCCTCGGGACAGGGGGCGCATGGCTACACCTTC
cdr3_aa: CASSPSGQGAHGYTF

v_call: TRBV14
clone_size: once
d_call: TRBD1
j_call: TRBJ1-6
cdr3_nt: TGTGCCAGCAGCCAAGATCCCGCAGGGGGGATCGCGCCCCTCCACTTT
cdr3_aa: CASSQDPAGGIAPLHF